The 29 T cell receptor beta chains reported below all come from one sample, sequenced in a study of cytotoxic CD8 clonotypes in ibrutinib-treated CLL. Libraries were prepared by immunoSEQ multiplex PCR; TCRdb keeps only in-frame clonotypes and omits some of them. The table includes 25,000 to 30,000 clones, roughly 85% detected once. This material consisted of PBMCs, taken after 24 months of ibrutinib treatment. These receptors were obtained from a human donor with chronic lymphocytic leukemia.

This clone was seen more than once but under ten times. This rearrangement joins TRBV5-1 to TRBJ1-2; 10 bases line up with TRBD1. Germline loops: CDR1 SGHRS, CDR2 YFSETQ. V lost 4 bases to trimming and J lost 4 bases; unmatched junction nucleotides: 7. This CDR3 is 15 amino acids long. This chain's CDR3 is CASSTWTGGFYGYTF. CDR3 in DNA: TGCGCCAGCAGCACCTGGACAGGGGGTTTCTATGGCTACACCTTC.

The DNA for the CDR3 is TGCAGTGCTAGCCCTCTCTACGAGCAGTACTTC. Translating it yields CSASPLYEQYF. The chain is built from TRBV20-1 and TRBJ2-7; D remains ambiguous. This CDR3 has 11 residues. The germline gives CDR1 DFQATT, CDR2 SNEGSKA (reference sequence). V lost 3 bases and J lost 3, with 6 bases in between.

This rearrangement joins TRBV5-1 to TRBJ2-1, with D perhaps being TRBD1 or TRBD2 (5 bases each). Germline assignment: CDR1 SGHRS and CDR2 YFSETQ. The V gene lost 3 bases and the J gene lost 2 bases, with 15 bases spanning the gap. The CDR3 runs to 16 residues. CDR3 sequence (DNA): TGCGCCAGCAGCTCCGAGGGGAGCTTAACCTACAATGAGCAGTTCTTC. Translated, it gives CASSSEGSLTYNEQFF.

The chain is built from TRBV9 and TRBJ1-2, with unresolved D. V was cut by 5 bases and J by 2 bases, with 10 bases left in between. CDR3 length: 13 amino acids. Germline CDR1 SGDLS, CDR2 YYNGEE. This CDR3 reads CASSDNWNYGYTF. Here the CDR3 DNA reads TGTGCCAGCAGTGACAATTGGAACTATGGCTACACCTTC. The variable domain in full, with the rest retrieved from reference TRBV9 and TRBJ1-2, is DSGVTQTPKHLITATGQRVTLRCSPRSGDLSVYWYQQSLDQGLQFLIQYYNGEERAKGNILERFSAQQFPDLHSELNLSSLELGDSALYFCASSDNWNYGYTFGSGTRLTVV.

The V gene is TRBV10-1, the J gene TRBJ1-1; tentatively, D is TRBD1 (6 bases). The CDR3 totals 15 residues. Germline CDR1 reads WNHNN; CDR2 reads SYGVQD (reference sequence). The germline V and J ends were trimmed by 7 bases and 6 bases, with 21 bases remaining between them. This CDR3 is CASIRGGQTHAEAFF. CDR3 DNA sequence: TGCGCCAGCATTCGGGGGGGCCAGACCCACGCTGAAGCTTTCTTT.

The J gene is TRBJ1-1, the V gene TRBV7-8, with TRBD1 as a possible D gene (5 bases). V was shortened by 2 bases and J by 5 bases, with 18 bases between the two germline ends. The CDR3 spans 16 residues. The germline V gene encodes CDR1 SGHVS and CDR2 FQNEAQ. The CDR3 nucleotides read TGTGCCAGCAGCTTAAACCCGTGGGGCAGCGGGACTGAAGCTTTCTTT. The encoded protein is CASSLNPWGSGTEAFF.

J is TRBJ2-5 and V is TRBV4-1; no clear D gene. The length of the CDR3 is 14 residues. Trimming took off 2 bases at V and 4 bases at J, with 11 bases between the two ends. Looked up from germline, CDR1 is MGHRA and CDR2 is YSYEKL. The CDR3 DNA reads as TGCGCCAGCAGCCAAAACAGTCCAGGAGAGACCCAGTACTTC. Its protein product is CASSQNSPGETQYF.

The genes are TRBV18 and TRBJ2-7; the D gene is possibly TRBD1 (6 bases). Deletions cut 2 bases from V and 1 base from J, with 15 bases between. This CDR3 is built from 16 residues. Germline V lookup: CDR1 KGHSH, CDR2 LQKENI. The DNA for the CDR3 is TGTGCCAGCTCACCAGGGGGATCGACAGGATCCTACGAGCAGTACTTC. Translation: CASSPGGSTGSYEQYF.

The rearrangement joins TRBV18 to TRBJ1-2; D might be TRBD1 (5 bases). The germline gives CDR1 KGHSH, CDR2 LQKENI. Between the trimmed V and J ends, which lost 3 bases and 2 bases, there was a span of 10 bases. The CDR3 loop spans 14 amino acids. The CDR3 spells CASSPAGLNYGYTF. DNA of the CDR3: TGTGCCAGCTCACCGGCGGGACTGAACTATGGCTACACCTTC.

The chain employs TRBV7-6 and TRBJ2-7; D is uncertain. V was pared by 0 bases and J by 3 bases, with 6 bases between. The germline CDR1 and CDR2 sequences are SGHVS and FNYEAQ. This CDR3 is built from 13 residues. The CDR3 spells CASSLANYYEQYF. CDR3 DNA: TGTGCCAGCAGCTTAGCTAACTACTACGAGCAGTACTTC.

As to this clone: Other DNA sequences in the sample encode the same CDR3. The CDR3 protein is CAWSVQGYEQYF. CDR3 nucleotide sequence: TGTGCCTGGAGTGTACAGGGCTACGAGCAGTACTTC. The V and J genes are TRBV30 and TRBJ2-7, with TRBD1 as a possible D gene (6 bases). In germline, CDR1 is GTSNPN, CDR2 SVGIG (reference sequence). Trimming pared 0 bases from V and 3 bases from J, leaving 6 bases between. The CDR3 consists of 12 residues.

The chain carries TRBV5-1 and TRBJ2-2; D gene uncertain. V was pared by 3 bases and J by 6 bases, with 15 bases between. Germline V gene lookup returns CDR1 SGHRS and CDR2 YFSETQ. The CDR3 is 15 amino acids. The CDR3 nucleotides are TGCGCCAGCAGCTCCTATATGAGGCATCCCGGGGAGCTGTTTTTT. Its translation is CASSSYMRHPGELFF.

The gene calls are TRBV13 and TRBJ1-6; D may be TRBD1 (6 bases). V shed 5 bases and J shed 5 bases, with 13 bases lying between them. This CDR3 spans 15 amino acids. The germline CDR1 and CDR2 sequences are PRHDT and FYEKMQ (reference sequence). The CDR3 here is CASSPGTPDNSPLHF. CDR3 nucleotides: TGTGCCAGCAGCCCAGGGACACCGGATAATTCACCCCTCCACTTT.

The chain uses TRBV25-1 and TRBJ2-7; no firm D call. The CDR3 is 13 amino acids. Germline V gene lookup returns CDR1 MGHDK and CDR2 SYGVNS. The germline V and J ends were trimmed by 6 bases and 0 bases, with 9 bases remaining between them. CDR3: CASSFGNSYEQYF. CDR3 bases: TGTGCCAGCAGCTTTGGGAACTCCTACGAGCAGTACTTC.

This chain joins TRBV7-9 and TRBJ2-1, with 8 bases aligning to TRBD2. The germline V gene encodes CDR1 SEHNR and CDR2 FQNEAQ (reference sequence). The CDR3 is made up of 16 amino acids. V gave up 4 bases and J gave up 7 bases; unmatched junction bases: 12. The CDR3 DNA reads as TGTGCCAGCAGCTCCGCCGGGGGGGCGGGGAGTAATGAGCAGTTCTTC. This sequence encodes CASSSAGGAGSNEQFF.

J is TRBJ1-2 and V is TRBV2; unclear D gene. This CDR3 is 11 amino acids long. Germline V gene sequence: CDR1 SNHLY, CDR2 FYNNEI. Trimming took 8 bases from V and 2 from J, leaving 6 bases between them. As DNA, the CDR3 is TGTGCCAGCGCACAGAACTATGGCTACACCTTC. Encoded protein: CASAQNYGYTF.

This clone was detected once. The chain employs TRBV6-5 and TRBJ1-2; 7 nucleotides agree with TRBD1. With V trimmed by 7 bases and J by 2 bases, 7 bases remained unmatched. There are 14 residues in the CDR3. The germline V gene encodes CDR1 MNHEY and CDR2 SVGAGI. The CDR3 sequence: CASTRQGTNYGYTF. The CDR3 DNA reads TGTGCCAGCACTAGACAGGGAACCAACTATGGCTACACCTTC.

This chain links TRBV6-5 with TRBJ1-5; 10 bases line up with TRBD1. The germline V gene has CDR1 MNHEY and CDR2 SVGAGI. The ends lost 5 bases at V and 6 bases at J; junction bases unmatched: 7. This CDR3 comprises 15 residues. The CDR3 protein is CASSGLTGGGQPQHF. The CDR3 nucleotides are TGTGCCAGCAGTGGCCTGACAGGGGGCGGTCAGCCCCAGCATTTT.

CDR3 DNA: TGTGCCATCAACCCGACAGGGTCTGGGAACACTGAAGCTTTCTTT. It translates to CAINPTGSGNTEAFF. The chain uses TRBV10-3 and TRBJ1-1, with 7 nucleotides matching TRBD1. Germline lookup yields CDR1 ENHRY and CDR2 SYGVKD. This CDR3 is 15 amino acids long. V shed 7 bases and J 1 base; nucleotides not matched to a gene: 9.

This rearrangement joins TRBV10-1 to TRBJ1-4; D is unclear. Trimming stripped 9 bases from V and 0 bases from J, with 17 bases between. The CDR3 sequence is 16 residues long. Germline CDR1 WNHNN, CDR2 SYGVQD (reference sequence). CDR3 bases: TGCGCCAGTCCCCGACTCAGCCCGACAACTAATGAAAAACTGTTTTTT. Encoded protein: CASPRLSPTTNEKLFF.

This chain connects TRBV6-1 to TRBJ1-1, with D perhaps TRBD1 (6 bases). The length of the CDR3 is 15 residues. V lost 2 bases, J lost 0 bases, and 10 bases lay in between. The germline gives CDR1 MNHNS, CDR2 SASEGT. CDR3 sequence (DNA): TGTGCCAGCAGTGAACCATGGGACATGAACACTGAAGCTTTCTTT. Encoded protein: CASSEPWDMNTEAFF.

The rearrangement joins TRBV27 to TRBJ1-6; 7 positions agree with TRBD1. There are 15 residues in the CDR3. V lost 3 bases to trimming and J lost 9 bases; unmatched junction nucleotides: 8. Germline V lookup: CDR1 MNHEY, CDR2 SMNVEV (reference sequence). The CDR3 is CASSFRTGSRSPLHF. The CDR3 DNA follows: TGTGCCAGCAGTTTCCGGACAGGAAGTCGTTCACCCCTCCACTTT.

This clone has a single count. The V and J genes are TRBV16 and TRBJ2-7, with D uncertain. Deletions cut 4 bases from V and 0 bases from J, with 10 bases between. Germline values: CDR1 KGHSY, CDR2 FQNENV. CDR3 size: 14 residues. The CDR3 spells CASSPAALSYEQYF. CDR3 bases: TGTGCCAGCAGCCCCGCAGCTCTCTCCTACGAGCAGTACTTC. Based on the CDR3 plus reference TRBV16 and TRBJ2-7, the full variable domain is GEEVAQTPKHLVRGEGQKAKLYCAPIKGHSYVFWYQQVLKNEFKFLISFQNENVFDETGMPKERFSAKCLPNSPCSLEIQATKLEDSAVYFCASSPAALSYEQYFGPGTRLTVT.

This clone has a handful of counts. This chain connects TRBV27 to TRBJ1-1; TRBD1 matches at 8 bases. Per the germline V gene, CDR1 is MNHEY and CDR2 is SMNVEV (reference sequence). The CDR3 has 15 residues. Trimming cost V 5 bases and J 6 bases; bases outside gene matches: 11. The CDR3 nucleotides are TGTGCCAGCAGTCCTTTAACAGGGGGATACGCTGAAGCTTTCTTT. Translation gives CASSPLTGGYAEAFF.

The chain links TRBV7-2 to TRBJ1-5, with 7 positions matching TRBD1. Germline CDR1 reads SGHTA; CDR2 reads FQGNSA. V lost 4 bases, J lost 0 bases, and 3 bases stayed unmatched. This CDR3 is built from 15 residues. The CDR3 DNA reads TGTGCCAGCAGCTCCGACAGGGATAGCAATCAGCCCCAGCATTTT. Residues: CASSSDRDSNQPQHF.

The chain combines TRBV14 with TRBJ1-3; D call uncertain. This CDR3 is 15 amino acids long. The germline V gene has CDR1 SGHDN and CDR2 FVKESK. Trimming shortened V by 0 bases and J by 2 bases, and 8 bases separated the two germline ends. CDR3 bases: TGTGCCAGCAGCCAAGATAGGTGGGCTGGAAACACCATATATTTT. This translates into CASSQDRWAGNTIYF.

The rearrangement uses TRBV6-1 and TRBJ2-5; perhaps TRBD2 as D (6 bases). Germline assignment: CDR1 MNHNS and CDR2 SASEGT. V was trimmed by 1 base and J by 1 base, leaving 7 bases between them. CDR3 size: 14 residues. DNA for the CDR3: TGTGCCAGCAGTGAAGTGGGGGGCCAAGAGACCCAGTACTTC. Translation gives CASSEVGGQETQYF.

V is TRBV28 and J is TRBJ2-6; the D gene is possibly TRBD1 (6 bases). V was shortened by 6 bases and J by 0 bases, with 9 bases between the two germline ends. Germline-derived CDR1 and CDR2 are MDHEN and SYDVKM. The CDR3 is 15 residues long. The CDR3 sequence is CASSQGHSGANVLTF. The CDR3 bases are TGTGCCAGCAGCCAGGGGCACTCTGGGGCCAACGTCCTGACTTTC.

This chain uses TRBV6-1 with TRBJ1-3; D is undetermined. Trimming removed 5 bases at V and 4 bases at J, with 6 bases between. CDR3 size: 12 residues. From germline, CDR1 is MNHNS and CDR2 SASEGT. The CDR3: CASSIQGNTIYF. Written as DNA, the CDR3 is TGTGCCAGCAGTATACAGGGAAACACCATATATTTT.